The clone carrying this T cell receptor beta chain has ten or more counts. Its antigen remains unidentified. The CDR3 is 15 amino acids. Unmatched junction bases numbered 1, after V lost 0 bases and J lost 2 bases. Germline CDR1 and CDR2: LGHDT and YNNKEL (reference sequence). The entry originates in a study of T-cell reconstitution after alpha-beta-depleted transplantation in children. Unique molecular identifiers were incorporated into the prepared TCRbeta library. TCRdb used MiXCR to reprocess the PCR reads, holding one entry per CDR3 protein. The sample carries around 700,000 distinct CDR3 sequences, 13% recorded once. Findings and limits, study-wide: At one year after transplant, newly produced T cells mostly accounted for T-cell counts and diversity. The origin of high day-60 TCRbeta diversity in some patients lay in surviving recipient T cells and thymic progenitors. Roughly two months post-transplant, alpha-beta T cells reportedly originated from several hundred graft clones that had expanded.

The input for sequencing was PBMCs, taken before TCRalphabeta/CD19-depleted stem cell transplant. V usage is TRBV3-1 and J usage is TRBJ2-5; 9 positions agree with TRBD2. The sequence was collected from a girl aged 2-10 years with congenital amegakaryocytic thrombocytopenia, due to receive a stem cell transplant. The chain's CDR3 is CASSQDAGGQETQYF. The DNA for the CDR3 is TGTGCCAGCAGCCAAGATGCGGGAGGGCAAGAGACCCAGTACTTC.